The source of this TCR beta chain is a study of blood T cell repertoires in COVID-19 (dated by TCRdb to about 2020). As for the study more broadly: Collaborator samples came from the United States, Italy and Spain and covered acute and convalescent phases of COVID-19. Where available, HLA class I and class II types were taken from metadata supplied by the sample provider and were not determined by assay-based typing. The repertoires were released in a freely available public database meant as a resource for research on the immune response to SARS-CoV-2. The dataset comprised deeply sampled blood TCRbeta repertoires from subjects exposed to, actively infected with, or recovered from COVID-19. The material from the prospective study consisted of cDNA or gDNA derived from T cells, B-cell-depleted T cells, or PBMCs. Sample metadata almost always included a de-identified subject ID, COVID-19 status, age in years and sex. Samples came from the ongoing ImmuneRACE study (first 160 participants) plus 1,254 subjects from 6 global collaborators. The full study reports these points: How much clinical and demographic metadata was included differed by source and by participant, and the metadata was provided uncurated.

TCRbeta CDR3 regions were amplified from genomic DNA using the immunoSEQ Assay, a bias-controlled multiplex PCR. Processing in the source paper ran as follows. Nucleated cell counts per sample were estimated from amplification of reference gene primers within the assay. To quantify the absolute abundance of each unique TCRbeta CDR3 rearrangement, sequence reads were collapsed and filtered. Productive Simpson clonality was computed per sample as the square root of Simpson's diversity index over productive rearrangements. In its TCRdb copy, this immuneACCESS table keeps in-frame sequences only and misses some clones. Where compared with another copy, unresolved V genes explain less than half of these, and the others have no known cause. The DNA was the basis for D and trimming; V, J and clone size are from that table. The sample table shows approximately 170,000 clones, and approximately 84% are seen once. The ten largest clones take up more than 2.5% of the sample.

Enrolling through a virtual design, the prospective study's participants ranged in age from roughly 18 to 95 years and lived across roughly 23 United States geographic areas. Cohort assignment in the prospective study relied on participant-reported clinical history from a screening survey and a study questionnaire. ImmuneRACE Cohort 3 recovered participants were defined by two consecutive negative NP/OP PCR tests, healthcare professional clearance, or symptom resolution. In the prospective study, whole blood, serum and a nasopharyngeal or oropharyngeal swab were collected from each participant by mobile phlebotomists. Prospective study participants could optionally give additional blood draws and questionnaires over an approximately 2-month period. Prospective study blood samples were shipped either frozen or at room temperature before DNA extraction. As for this clone: Its target antigen remains unknown. No much larger clone exists at a distance of one base, and base qualities are not known.

The germline V gene encodes CDR1 LGHDT and CDR2 YNNKEL (reference sequence). The CDR3 spans 16 residues, from the cysteine through the phenylalanine. The DNA shown is the 48-base CDR3, in frame from base 1. V ends up 2 bases short and J 4 bases short, with an unmatched junction base count of 4. The sample was PBMCs or T cells enriched from blood (not recorded which). The receptor was isolated from a woman under 40 who had recovered from COVID-19. The sequence is built from TRBV3-1 (or the pseudogene TRBV3-2) and TRBJ2-1; 11 bases in the middle match TRBD2. DNA sequence: TGTGCCAGCAGCCAAATGGTAGCGGGAGGGTACAATGAGCAGTTCTTC. This codes for CASSQMVAGGYNEQFF.